This T cell receptor (beta chain) originates from a study of post-analysis software for immune sequencing data. Study-level background: The courses of disease that were included comprised relapsing-remitting, secondary progressive and progressive-relapsing multiple sclerosis.

On this clonotype: Its antigen is as yet unknown.

cDNA libraries of TCR beta carried unique molecular identifiers. TCRdb ran MiXCR on the PCR reads and lists one entry per CDR3 protein. This table holds approximately 360,000 distinct CDR3 sequences, about a third found once. Germline-derived CDR1 and CDR2 are LGHNA and YNFKEQ. The CDR3 is 15 residues long. General study findings and limits: Four or five TRBV segments were more frequent in patients than controls; TRBV5-6, TRBV5-1 and TRBV20-1 belonged to this group.

This TCR derives from a girl aged 10 to 17 with multiple sclerosis. The sequencing input was blood. The V and J genes are TRBV4-2 and TRBJ2-7; D is uncertain. The DNA end favors TRBJ2-5, so the J call may be wrong. The CDR3 DNA reads TGTGCCAGCAGCCAAGGGGGTGCTAGGGTAGAGACCCAGTACTTC. Translation gives CASSQGGARVETQYF.